This T cell receptor (beta chain) stems from a study of chemoradiotherapy in HPV16-positive cancers. CDR3 length: 13 amino acids. J gave up 4 bases and V 6 bases, and 2 bases lay outside the gene matches. Germline lookup yields CDR1 LNHDA and CDR2 SQIVND (reference sequence). Libraries were prepared by immunoSEQ multiplex PCR; TCRdb keeps only in-frame clonotypes and omits some of them. The data show about 20,000 clones, over 85% seen once. This specimen was blood, taken from a patient who underwent chemoradiotherapy. This receptor was obtained from a human donor with HPV-associated anogenital cancer. This chain links TRBV19 with TRBJ2-1; 8 bases are shared with TRBD2. The CDR3 loop is CASRASGYNEQFF. The CDR3 region has the DNA TGTGCCAGTAGAGCTAGCGGGTACAATGAGCAGTTCTTC.